This entry lists 8 T cell receptor beta chains sequenced from one sample in a study of blood T cell repertoires in COVID-19. Clones were read by immunoSEQ multiplex PCR, and TCRdb kept only the in-frame ones, dropping some. The repertoire holds 300,000 or so clones, with under 95% as singletons. The sequenced sample was PBMCs or T cells enriched from blood (not recorded which). These receptors came from a man between 60 and 70 years old who had recovered from COVID-19.

This clone was observed a handful of times. The chain uses TRBV4-1 and TRBJ2-1; 7 bases align to TRBD2. Trimming at V came to 4 bases and at J to 4 bases, leaving 4 bases not matched to a gene. This CDR3 region has 14 residues. The germline gives CDR1 MGHRA, CDR2 YSYEKL. CDR3 region: CASSLLGGYNEQFF. In DNA form, the CDR3 reads TGCGCCAGCAGCCTCCTGGGGGGGTACAATGAGCAGTTCTTC.

This chain joins TRBV19 and TRBJ2-4; 7 bases map to TRBD2. Germline V gene data show CDR1 as LNHDA and CDR2 as SQIVND (reference sequence). Germline trimming cut 4 bases from V and 3 bases from J; bases unmatched to any gene: 6. CDR3 size: 15 residues. The CDR3 loop reads CASSTPRGVKNIQYF. The CDR3 nucleotides are TGTGCCAGTAGTACCCCCCGGGGGGTCAAAAACATTCAGTACTTC. The full variable domain, in which reference TRBV19 and TRBJ2-4 provide the parts outside the CDR3, is DGGITQSPKYLFRKEGQNVTLSCEQNLNHDAMYWYRQDPGQGLRLIYYSQIVNDFQKGDIAEGYSVSREKKESFPLTVTSAQKNPTAFYLCASSTPRGVKNIQYFGAGTRLSVL.

The chain combines TRBV5-4 with TRBJ2-6; unclear D gene. CDR3 length equals 15 residues. With 4 bases removed from V and 0 bases from J, the gap between germline ends came to 8 bases. Germline V CDR1 and CDR2: SGHNT, YYREEE (reference sequence). The CDR3 loop is CASSPVGSGANVLTF. DNA of the CDR3: TGTGCCAGCAGCCCCGTCGGCTCTGGGGCCAACGTCCTGACTTTC. The entire variable domain, with the rest obtained from reference TRBV5-4 and TRBJ2-6, is as follows: ETGVTQSPTHLIKTRGQQVTLRCSSQSGHNTVSWYQQALGQGPQFIFQYYREEENGRGNFPPRFSGLQFPNYSSELNVNALELDDSALYLCASSPVGSGANVLTFGAGSRLTVL.

This chain joins TRBV9 and TRBJ1-4, with 7 bases aligning to TRBD1. V lost 1 base and J lost 6; bases outside the gene matches: 6. CDR3 length: 15 residues. Germline CDR1 SGDLS, CDR2 YYNGEE. The chain's CDR3 is CASSVSGTEDEKLFF. In DNA form, the CDR3 reads TGTGCCAGCAGCGTATCCGGGACAGAGGATGAAAAACTGTTTTTT.

The chain joins TRBV19 to TRBJ1-1; D possibly corresponds to TRBD1 (5 bases). The CDR3 has 14 residues. Germline assignment: CDR1 LNHDA and CDR2 SQIVND (reference sequence). The ends were cut back, 5 bases at V and 1 base at J, with 11 bases in the middle. The CDR3 DNA sequence: TGTGCCAGTAGTTTCCAGACAGAGAACACTGAAGCTTTCTTT. It translates to CASSFQTENTEAFF.

The chain uses TRBV18 and TRBJ1-1, with 8 bases aligning to TRBD1. Germline V gives CDR1 KGHSH, CDR2 LQKENI. The CDR3 sequence is 14 residues long. The trim removed 5 bases at V and 7 bases at J, leaving 9 bases unmatched. The CDR3 DNA follows: TGTGCCAGCTCATCTTCCGGGACAGGCGTTGAAGCTTTCTTT. It codes for CASSSSGTGVEAFF.

V gene TRBV5-3 combines with J gene TRBJ1-1; TRBD1 matches 7 bases. TRBV5-3 is identified as an open reading frame with a role that is uncertain. This CDR3 contains 15 residues. The V segment lost 10 bases and the J segment 0 bases; nucleotides outside the gene matches: 12. The CDR3 region is CADRVTYGMNTEAFF. CDR3 DNA sequence: TGTGCCGACAGGGTGACCTACGGGATGAACACTGAAGCTTTCTTT.

J is TRBJ1-2 and V is TRBV30; weak D call: TRBD1 (5 bases). This CDR3 contains 13 residues. Germline CDR1 reads GTSNPN; CDR2 reads SVGIG (reference sequence). V lost 1 base to trimming and J lost 5 bases, with 11 bases between them. This CDR3 reads CAWSARGGYGYTF. The CDR3 DNA is TGTGCCTGGAGTGCGAGGGGAGGATATGGCTACACCTTC.